Listed below are T cell receptor beta chains from one sample, sequenced in a study of T cell responses to AZD1222 COVID-19 vaccine. Assay used: immunoSEQ multiplex PCR; TCRdb lists only in-frame clones, some missing. Of some 200,000 clones in the sample, under 95% were seen once. This specimen consisted of peripheral blood, obtained on day 0 of AZD1222 vaccination. Every receptor here comes from an adult in good health. Both conserved end residues are part of each CDR3. The order of the fields is V gene, clone size, D gene, J gene, CDR3 DNA, CDR3 protein. A D gene is named only where the DNA matches it firmly. A row's size may be missing; if present it is once, few, many or a size class.

v_gene: TRBV7-9; abundance: NA; d_gene: TRBD1; j_gene: TRBJ1-1; CDR3nt: TGTGCCAGCAGCACCAGGGGGTACGGCGGCACTGAAGCTTTCTTT; CDR3aa: CASSTRGYGGTEAFF
v_gene: TRBV19; abundance: NA; d_gene: TRBD1; j_gene: TRBJ2-2; CDR3nt: TGTGCCAGTATCGGGACAGGGCATACCGGGGAGCTGTTTTTT; CDR3aa: CASIGTGHTGELFF
v_gene: TRBV9; abundance: NA; d_gene: TRBD1; j_gene: TRBJ2-7; CDR3nt: TGTGCCAGCAGCGTCGGGACAGATCCCTACGAGCAGTACTTC; CDR3aa: CASSVGTDPYEQYF
v_gene: TRBV2; abundance: once; d_gene: NA; j_gene: TRBJ1-1; CDR3nt: TGTGCCGTTAACGGGCCCGGGGGACTTGAAGCTTTCTTT; CDR3aa: CAVNGPGGLEAFF
v_gene: TRBV18; abundance: NA; d_gene: TRBD2; j_gene: TRBJ2-2; CDR3nt: TGTGCCAGCTCACCTACTAGCGGGAGTAGAGGCGGGGAGCTGTTTTTT; CDR3aa: CASSPTSGSRGGELFF
v_gene: TRBV9; abundance: NA; d_gene: NA; j_gene: TRBJ2-1; CDR3nt: TGTGCCAGCAGCGTAAGTGGGGGCCTCTCCTACAATGAGCAGTTCTTC; CDR3aa: CASSVSGGLSYNEQFF
v_gene: TRBV2; abundance: NA; d_gene: NA; j_gene: TRBJ2-7; CDR3nt: TGTGCCAGCAGTGAAGCCACAGGGCCAATCTACGAGCAGTACTTC; CDR3aa: CASSEATGPIYEQYF
v_gene: TRBV5-6; abundance: NA; d_gene: TRBD1; j_gene: TRBJ2-7; CDR3nt: TGTGCCAGCAGCTTGGGACAGGGGATAGGGGAGCAGTACTTC; CDR3aa: CASSLGQGIGEQYF
v_gene: TRBV4-2; abundance: NA; d_gene: NA; j_gene: TRBJ1-1; CDR3nt: TGTGCCAGCAGCCAAGATCAAGTGTCGGGGGCGGCCGAAGCTTTCTTT; CDR3aa: CASSQDQVSGAAEAFF
v_gene: TRBV29-1; abundance: NA; d_gene: TRBD1; j_gene: TRBJ2-2; CDR3nt: TGCAGCGTTCTACAGGGGGCGAACACCGGGGAGCTGTTTTTT; CDR3aa: CSVLQGANTGELFF
v_gene: TRBV7-9; abundance: once; d_gene: NA; j_gene: TRBJ1-2; CDR3nt: TGTGCCAGCAGCCCCGAGGGGTTAAACTATGGCTACACCTTC; CDR3aa: CASSPEGLNYGYTF
v_gene: TRBV28; abundance: NA; d_gene: TRBD2; j_gene: TRBJ2-3; CDR3nt: TGTGCCAGCAGTTTCAGCGGGAGGGGCCCAGATACGCAGTATTTT; CDR3aa: CASSFSGRGPDTQYF
v_gene: TRBV2; abundance: NA; d_gene: TRBD2; j_gene: TRBJ2-3; CDR3nt: TGTGCCAGCAGTACCGAGACTAGCGTTACAGATACGCAGTATTTT; CDR3aa: CASSTETSVTDTQYF
v_gene: TRBV27; abundance: NA; d_gene: TRBD2; j_gene: TRBJ2-1; CDR3nt: TGTGCCAGCAGTTCTTCATCTAGCGGGAGACCCTACAATGAGCAGTTCTTC; CDR3aa: CASSSSSSGRPYNEQFF
v_gene: TRBV27; abundance: once; d_gene: TRBD1; j_gene: TRBJ1-1; CDR3nt: TGTGCCAGCAACTACCAAACGGGGACAGGAATGAACACTGAAGCTTTCTTT; CDR3aa: CASNYQTGTGMNTEAFF
v_gene: TRBV24-1; abundance: once; d_gene: TRBD1; j_gene: TRBJ2-7; CDR3nt: TGTGCCACCAGTGATCCGATACAGGGGGACGAGCAGTACTTC; CDR3aa: CATSDPIQGDEQYF
v_gene: TRBV9; abundance: NA; d_gene: NA; j_gene: TRBJ1-2; CDR3nt: TGTGCCAGCAGCTCGCGGGATCTCCTTGGCTATGGCTACACCTTC; CDR3aa: CASSSRDLLGYGYTF
v_gene: TRBV10-3; abundance: NA; d_gene: TRBD2; j_gene: TRBJ2-1; CDR3nt: TGTGCCACCAAGACTAGCGGAGACTACAATGAGCAGTTCTTC; CDR3aa: CATKTSGDYNEQFF
v_gene: TRBV11-3; abundance: few; d_gene: NA; j_gene: TRBJ2-2; CDR3nt: TGTGCCAGCAGCCAAACGATGGGGGTCTGGGACACCGGGGAGCTGTTTTTT; CDR3aa: CASSQTMGVWDTGELFF
v_gene: TRBV27; abundance: NA; d_gene: TRBD2; j_gene: TRBJ2-3; CDR3nt: TGTGCCAGCAGTTTTTTTGCGGGAGGCACAGATACGCAGTATTTT; CDR3aa: CASSFFAGGTDTQYF
v_gene: TRBV4-1; abundance: NA; d_gene: NA; j_gene: TRBJ1-5; CDR3nt: TGCGCCAGCAGCCAAGATAGCGCAGTTAGCAATCAGCCCCAGCATTTT; CDR3aa: CASSQDSAVSNQPQHF
v_gene: TRBV28; abundance: NA; d_gene: NA; j_gene: TRBJ1-5; CDR3nt: TGTGCCAGCCGTTGGGGCAATCAGCCCCAGCATTTT; CDR3aa: CASRWGNQPQHF
v_gene: TRBV9; abundance: NA; d_gene: TRBD2; j_gene: TRBJ2-1; CDR3nt: TGTGCCAGCAGCGTACGACTAGCGGAGTACAATGAGCAGTTCTTC; CDR3aa: CASSVRLAEYNEQFF
v_gene: TRBV6-2/TRBV6-3; abundance: NA; d_gene: NA; j_gene: TRBJ2-3; CDR3nt: TGTGCCAGCAGCGTGCCAGGAACCTGGGGGATCATCACCACAGATACGCAGTATTTT; CDR3aa: CASSVPGTWGIITTDTQYF